Below are 7 T cell receptor beta chains sequenced from a single sample in a study of OX40 agonist ivuxolimab in advanced cancers. Measured with immunoSEQ multiplex PCR; TCRdb has only the in-frame clones, and not every one. The sample lists roughly 50,000 clones, 92% occurring once. The input for sequencing was CD4+ or CD8+ T cells sorted from blood, taken in a trial of the OX40 agonist ivuxolimab. The receptors come from an adult with an advanced solid tumor such as melanoma, head and neck, liver or kidney cancer.

This sequence joins TRBV10-1 and TRBJ1-1, with no clear D. V gave up 1 base and J gave up 6 bases, with 12 bases separating them. CDR3 length: 14 amino acids. Germline CDR1 reads WNHNN; CDR2 reads SYGVQD (reference sequence). Here the CDR3 reads CASSEFSGSPEAFF. CDR3 DNA: TGCGCCAGCAGTGAGTTCTCGGGATCCCCTGAAGCTTTCTTT.

The chain uses TRBV5-1 and TRBJ2-7, with 15 bases matching TRBD2. With 2 bases clipped from V and 4 bases from J, the junction kept 4 bases outside the gene matches. Germline CDR1 reads SGHRS; CDR2 reads YFSETQ. The CDR3 spans 16 residues. CDR3 nucleotides: TGCGCCAGCAGCTTCGGGACTAGCGGGGGGACTTACGAGCAGTACTTC. It encodes CASSFGTSGGTYEQYF.

The V and J genes are TRBV19 and TRBJ2-1, with 9 bases that match TRBD2. The CDR3 sequence is 19 residues long. V gave up 6 bases and J gave up 0 bases; unmatched junction bases: 15. Germline V gene sequence: CDR1 LNHDA, CDR2 SQIVND (reference sequence). Here the CDR3 reads CASSKISGGPESSYNEQFF. The CDR3 DNA reads TGTGCCAGTAGCAAGATTAGCGGGGGCCCCGAAAGCTCCTACAATGAGCAGTTCTTC.

The chain has TRBV11-3 and TRBJ2-7; 8 bases are shared with TRBD2. The CDR3 length is 15 residues. The germline CDR1 and CDR2 sequences are SGHNT and YENEEA. The trim removed 5 bases at V and 2 bases at J, leaving 8 bases unmatched. The CDR3 loop reads CASSQFSGGAYEQYF. CDR3 in DNA: TGTGCCAGCAGCCAATTCTCGGGAGGGGCCTACGAGCAGTACTTC.

The chain links TRBV7-8 to TRBJ1-3; unclear D gene. V was trimmed by 6 bases and J by 0 bases, leaving 6 bases between them. The CDR3 has 13 amino acids. Germline CDR1 SGHVS, CDR2 FQNEAQ. The CDR3 sequence: CASRGYSGNTIYF. The CDR3, as DNA: TGTGCCAGCAGGGGCTACTCTGGAAACACCATATATTTT.

This chain uses TRBV7-9 with TRBJ2-4; tentatively, D is TRBD1 (6 bases). CDR3 length: 14 residues. Germline CDR1 and CDR2: SEHNR and FQNEAQ (reference sequence). Trimming took off 5 bases at V and 5 bases at J, with 13 bases between the two ends. In DNA form, the CDR3 reads TGTGCCAGCAGCCTGGGGGCCGGGCAAAACATTCAGTACTTC. Its protein is CASSLGAGQNIQYF.

This chain uses TRBV5-6 with TRBJ1-1; D call uncertain. Germline V gene lookup returns CDR1 SGHDT and CDR2 YYEEEE. The V end was cut by 4 bases, the J end by 2 bases, with 12 bases between. The CDR3 loop spans 14 amino acids. The CDR3 here is CASSLGRPNTEAFF. CDR3 DNA sequence: TGTGCCAGCAGCCTAGGACGACCCAACACTGAAGCTTTCTTT.